This record concerns one T cell receptor beta chain sequence. Its antigen is not identified. These data originate in a study of cytomegalovirus exposure and HLA in healthy donors. Overall study findings and caveats: CMV serostatus was the sole immune exposure information available. The authors reported that TCR beta sequences could predict HLA-A and HLA-B alleles. These predictions were accurate for most subjects in the first cohort. Differences between HLA loci emerged in a later analysis of TCR association rates, with DRB1 most and HLA-C fewest. Presence/absence analyses assumed roughly uniform sequencing depth across donors, which may not hold.

This CDR3 contains 14 residues. Germline assignment: CDR1 MGHRA and CDR2 YSYEKL. Trimming left V 1 base short and J 4 bases short, with 11 bases between. PCR amplification relied on 60 Vbeta primers (plus 13 Jbeta primers). Repertoires were generated with immunoSEQ multiplex PCR, while TCRdb's copy carries only in-frame clones and drops some. The top ten clones hold less than 2.5% of a sample with 150,000 to 200,000 clones, about 80% of them seen once. The sample was PBMCs. This TCR derives from a woman in her fifties or sixties in good health and CMV-seronegative. This chain uses TRBV4-1 with TRBJ2-7, with D possibly TRBD2 on 6 matching bases. The CDR3 bases are TGCGCCAGCAGCCAAGTTCAGGGAGGTTACGAGCAGTACTTC. Protein: CASSQVQGGYEQYF.